This TCR beta chain comes out of a study of blood T cell repertoires in COVID-19. The overall study: From T cells, B-cell-depleted T cells, or PBMCs came the material, which was cDNA or gDNA.

Repertoires were generated with immunoSEQ multiplex PCR, while TCRdb's copy carries only in-frame clones and drops some. The sample shows about 260,000 clones, approximately 92% of them seen only once. Between the trimmed V and J ends, which lost 0 bases and 8 bases, there was a span of 16 bases. CDR1 MGHRA and CDR2 YSYEKL come from the germline V gene. There are 15 residues in the CDR3. Participant age was roughly 18 to 90 years, and participants resided in 20 to 30 US areas. Participant-reported clinical history was the basis for cohort assignment. Sequencing was carried out using PBMCs or T cells enriched from blood (not recorded which). The V and J genes are TRBV4-1 and TRBJ1-2; TRBD1 might be the D (5 bases). The receptor was isolated from a woman aged 18-35 years who had recovered from COVID-19. CDR3 sequence (DNA): TGCGCCAGCAGCCAAGACTGGGACTCCCTGTGGGGCTACACCTTC. This gives the protein CASSQDWDSLWGYTF.